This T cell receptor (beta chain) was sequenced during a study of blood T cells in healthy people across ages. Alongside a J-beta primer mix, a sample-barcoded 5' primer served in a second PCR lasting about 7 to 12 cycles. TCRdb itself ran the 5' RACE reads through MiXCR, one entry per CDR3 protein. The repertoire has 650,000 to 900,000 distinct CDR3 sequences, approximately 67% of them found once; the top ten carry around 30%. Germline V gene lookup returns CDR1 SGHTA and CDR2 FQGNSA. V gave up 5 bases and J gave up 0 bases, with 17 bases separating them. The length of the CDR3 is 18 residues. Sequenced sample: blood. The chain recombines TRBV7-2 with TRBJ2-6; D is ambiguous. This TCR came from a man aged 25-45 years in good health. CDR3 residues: CASSQLPERLSGANVLTF. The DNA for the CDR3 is TGTGCCAGCAGCCAGCTACCGGAACGCCTCTCTGGGGCCAACGTCCTGACTTTC. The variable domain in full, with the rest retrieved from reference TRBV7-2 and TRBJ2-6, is GAGVSQSPSNKVTEKGKDVELRCDPISGHTALYWYRQSLGQGLEFLIYFQGNSAPDKSGLPSDRFSAERTGGSVSTLTIQRTQQEDSAVYLCASSQLPERLSGANVLTFGAGSRLTVL.